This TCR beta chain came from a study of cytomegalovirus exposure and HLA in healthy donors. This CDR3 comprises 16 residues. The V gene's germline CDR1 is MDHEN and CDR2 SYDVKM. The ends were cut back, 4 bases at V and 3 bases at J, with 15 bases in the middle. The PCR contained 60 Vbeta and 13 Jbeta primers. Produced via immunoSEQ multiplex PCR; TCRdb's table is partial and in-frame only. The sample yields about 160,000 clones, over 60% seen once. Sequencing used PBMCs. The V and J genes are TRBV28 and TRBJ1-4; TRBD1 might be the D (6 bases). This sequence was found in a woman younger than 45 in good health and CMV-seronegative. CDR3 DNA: TGTGCCAGCAGTTCATCAGATCCAGGGGCTAATGAAAAACTGTTTTTT. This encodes CASSSSDPGANEKLFF.